The 29 T cell receptor beta chains listed next were all sequenced from one sample in a study of response to subunit inactivated influenza vaccine. MiXCR was run by TCRdb on the RT-PCR reads, yielding one entry per CDR3 protein. The table has roughly 760,000 distinct CDR3 sequences, roughly 20% seen once. The material sequenced was PBMCs from blood, taken 4 to 6 days after vaccination. These receptors were taken from a man aged 45 to 65 who received an inactivated influenza vaccine.

This clonotype showed up just a few times. V and J are TRBV30 and TRBJ2-7; 12 positions agree with TRBD2. V dropped 3 bases and J dropped 4; count of bases not matched to a gene: 4. The germline gives CDR1 GTSNPN, CDR2 SVGIG (reference sequence). The CDR3 is made up of 14 amino acids. CDR3 loop: CAWRTSGGVYEQYF. In nucleotides, the CDR3 is TGTGCCTGGAGGACTAGCGGGGGTGTATACGAGCAGTACTTC. The full variable domain, completed using reference TRBV30 and TRBJ2-7, is SQTIHQWPATLVQPVGSPLSLECTVEGTSNPNLYWYRQAAGRGLQLLFYSVGIGQISSEVPQNLSASRPQDRQFILSSKKLLLSDSGFYLCAWRTSGGVYEQYFGPGTRLTVT.

This clonotype was detected a few times. The germline gene is not matched at one end of the junction; a read error may be the cause. This chain links TRBV14 with TRBJ1-1, with 7 bases that match TRBD1. CDR3 length: 14 residues. Germline V gene data show CDR1 as SGHDN and CDR2 as FVKESK. CDR3: CASSQHPQGTRQVF. The CDR3, as DNA: TGTGCCAGCAGCCAACATCCACAGGGGACGCGTCAGGTCTTT.

A few counts support this clonotype. V gene TRBV9 combines with J gene TRBJ2-1, with D perhaps matching TRBD1 or TRBD2 (5 bases each). From germline, CDR1 is SGDLS and CDR2 YYNGEE. The CDR3 covers 15 residues. The V and J ends lost 2 bases and 4 bases respectively, with 13 bases between them. Here the CDR3 reads CASSVWGEGYNEQFF. For the CDR3, the DNA is TGTGCCAGCAGCGTGTGGGGAGAGGGGTACAATGAGCAGTTCTTC.

The chain combines TRBV5-1 with TRBJ2-3; possible D gene TRBD2, 5 bases. The V gene lost 0 bases and the J gene lost 5 bases, with 16 bases spanning the gap. In germline, CDR1 is SGHRS, CDR2 YFSETQ. The CDR3 sequence is 16 residues long. The CDR3 loop is CASSLGVDSRIDTQYF. The CDR3, as DNA: TGCGCCAGCAGCTTGGGGGTGGACTCCCGCATAGATACGCAGTATTTT.

This clonotype appeared a few times. V usage is TRBV7-4 and J usage is TRBJ1-1; D gene uncertain. The CDR3 covers 15 residues. Trimming cost V 5 bases and J 4 bases, with 17 bases left between them. The germline gives CDR1 SGHVT, CDR2 SQSDAQ. CDR3 in DNA: TGTGCCAGCAGCGCCCAAAAGCGGGGTGGCACTGAAGCTTTCTTT. Its protein is CASSAQKRGGTEAFF.

This clonotype was seen only a few times. The CDR3 spells CSVSGDSLSNQPQHF. The CDR3 bases are TGCAGCGTTTCTGGGGACAGTTTGAGCAATCAGCCCCAGCATTTT. This chain uses TRBV29-1 with TRBJ1-5; 7 bases line up with TRBD1. The CDR3 has 15 amino acids. Germline V gives CDR1 SQVTM, CDR2 ANQGSEA. V dropped 5 bases and J dropped 1; count of bases not matched to a gene: 8.

The chain uses TRBV9 and TRBJ1-6; 7 bases map to TRBD1. The V gene's germline CDR1 is SGDLS and CDR2 YYNGEE. V shed 1 base, J shed 7 bases, and the junction held 11 bases outside the gene matches. CDR3 length: 17 residues. The CDR3 sequence: CASSVRGGAGWNSPLHF. CDR3 DNA: TGTGCCAGCAGCGTAAGAGGGGGCGCAGGGTGGAATTCACCCCTCCACTTT. The variable domain in full, completed from reference TRBV9 and TRBJ1-6, reads DSGVTQTPKHLITATGQRVTLRCSPRSGDLSVYWYQQSLDQGLQFLIQYYNGEERAKGNILERFSAQQFPDLHSELNLSSLELGDSALYFCASSVRGGAGWNSPLHFGNGTRLTVT.

This clonotype was picked up many times. V usage is TRBV6-2 or TRBV6-3 and J usage is TRBJ2-1; 13 bases fit TRBD2. The CDR3 covers 15 residues. Germline lookup yields CDR1 MNHEY and CDR2 SVGEGT. Trimming took 4 bases from V and 7 from J; bases not matched to a gene: 4. The CDR3 nucleotides are TGTGCCAGCAGTTTACTAGCGGGGGGGAGGAATGAGCAGTTCTTC. Its translation is CASSLLAGGRNEQFF.

This clonotype was counted at least ten times. V usage is TRBV6-5 and J usage is TRBJ2-3, with 8 bases lining up with TRBD2. Germline loops: CDR1 MNHEY, CDR2 SVGAGI. This CDR3 comprises 18 residues. V shed 0 bases and J 5 bases; nucleotides not matched to a gene: 13. CDR3 DNA sequence: TGTGCCAGCAGTTACTCGATGCTGGCGGGAGGCCCAAAAGATACGCAGTATTTT. Encoded protein: CASSYSMLAGGPKDTQYF.

CDR3 nucleotides: TGTGCCAGCAGTGAAAGAAGAGTTGATTTCGGGACATACTCCTACGAGCAGTACTTC. Translating it yields CASSERRVDFGTYSYEQYF. The chain joins TRBV25-1 to TRBJ2-7, with D perhaps TRBD1 (6 bases). V lost 2 bases, J lost 0 bases, and 23 bases lay in between. This CDR3 is 19 amino acids long. CDR1 and CDR2 from the germline V gene are MGHDK and SYGVNS.

This clonotype was recorded a few times. This chain connects TRBV4-3 to TRBJ2-7; no definite D call. The length of the CDR3 is 15 residues. Germline CDR1 LGHNA, CDR2 YSLEER. Trimming left V 2 bases short and J 2 bases short, with 13 bases between. The CDR3 here is CASSQLPYAAYEQYF. The CDR3 DNA reads as TGCGCCAGCAGCCAACTCCCGTACGCCGCCTACGAGCAGTACTTC.

There are a few counts of this clonotype. The rearrangement uses TRBV25-1 and TRBJ2-1; 10 bases line up with TRBD1. CDR3 size: 13 residues. Germline CDR1 and CDR2: MGHDK and SYGVNS. Trimming removed 3 bases from V and 12 bases from J; junction bases left unmatched: 5. The CDR3 DNA reads TGTGCCAGCAGTGAGGGGGACAGGGGAGTGCAGTTCTTC. Encoded protein: CASSEGDRGVQFF. The full variable domain, with the rest looked up from reference TRBV25-1 and TRBJ2-1, is EADIYQTPRYLVIGTGKKITLECSQTMGHDKMYWYQQDPGMELHLIHYSYGVNSTEKGDLSSESTVSRIRTEHFPLTLESARPSHTSQYLCASSEGDRGVQFFGPGTRLTVL.

The V and J genes are TRBV6-5 and TRBJ1-2; D is ambiguous. The CDR3 totals 15 residues. The V gene lost 3 bases and the J gene lost 4 bases, with 15 bases spanning the gap. Looked up from germline, CDR1 is MNHEY and CDR2 is SVGAGI. Here the CDR3 DNA reads TGTGCCAGCAGTTATCCCGGCAGTGGGCCCTATGGCTACACCTTC. Translating gives CASSYPGSGPYGYTF.

The V gene is TRBV5-1, the J gene TRBJ2-7; D uncertain. Germline values: CDR1 SGHRS, CDR2 YFSETQ. CDR3 length: 15 amino acids. V lost 4 bases to trimming and J lost 1 base, with 15 bases between them. The CDR3 loop is CASSPDGVRSYEQYF. The CDR3 bases are TGCGCCAGCAGCCCGGACGGAGTTAGGTCCTACGAGCAGTACTTC.

This clonotype occurred many times. The chain has TRBV4-3 and TRBJ2-7; 8 bases are a match to TRBD2. The junction had 14 bases not matched to a gene; V was cut back by 0 bases and J by 7 bases. Germline CDR1 and CDR2: LGHNA and YSLEER. The CDR3 has 17 amino acids. The CDR3 DNA reads TGCGCCAGCAGCCAAGAAATTCCCGGACTAGCCTCAGGAGAGCAGTACTTC. Its protein product is CASSQEIPGLASGEQYF.

This clonotype was counted a single time. The chain uses TRBV7-2 and TRBJ2-2; 14 nucleotides agree with TRBD2. V lost 5 bases to trimming and J lost 4 bases; unmatched junction nucleotides: 3. CDR1 is SGHTA and CDR2 is FQGNSA in the germline V gene. The length of the CDR3 is 16 residues. The CDR3 reads CASSRLAGGFTGELFF. CDR3 DNA: TGTGCCAGCAGCCGACTAGCGGGGGGGTTCACCGGGGAGCTGTTTTTT.

The chain couples TRBV7-8 to TRBJ2-2; the D call may be TRBD1 or TRBD2 (5 bases each). V lost 5 bases, J lost 9 bases, and 25 bases lay in between. The CDR3 has 17 amino acids. CDR1 SGHVS and CDR2 FQNEAQ come from the germline V gene. The CDR3 DNA reads as TGTGCCAGCAGCACGAAATGGATCCGGGACCCCCGACGGGAGCTGTTTTTT. This gives the protein CASSTKWIRDPRRELFF.

About this clonotype: A read error is possible here, since a much larger clone lies one base away. Here the CDR3 reads CDSKGQGAIEQYF. In DNA form, the CDR3 reads TGTGACAGCAAAGGACAGGGGGCGATCGAGCAGTACTTC. The chain combines TRBV12-3 or TRBV12-4 with TRBJ2-7, with TRBD1 matching over 11 bases. This CDR3 is 13 amino acids long.

This clonotype showed up just a few times. The V and J genes are TRBV4-1 and TRBJ2-7; perhaps TRBD1 as D (5 bases). V lost 0 bases to trimming and J lost 4 bases, with 10 bases between them. CDR3 length: 14 amino acids. Germline V gives CDR1 MGHRA, CDR2 YSYEKL. The CDR3, as DNA: TGCGCCAGCAGCCAAGAACGACAGCTTTACGAGCAGTACTTC. This sequence encodes CASSQERQLYEQYF.

J is TRBJ2-1 and V is TRBV29-1, with 14 bases lining up with TRBD2. Germline V lookup: CDR1 SQVTM, CDR2 ANQGSEA. Germline trimming cut 4 bases from V and 14 bases from J; bases unmatched to any gene: 10. CDR3 length equals 14 residues. The CDR3 nucleotides are TGCAGCGTTGGCACGAGACTAGCGGGAGGGGGTGAGTTCTTC. Translated, it gives CSVGTRLAGGGEFF.

The rearrangement uses TRBV5-4 and TRBJ2-5; possibly TRBD1 or TRBD2 for D (5 bases each). Trimming stripped 2 bases from V and 2 bases from J, with 10 bases between. The CDR3 is 14 amino acids. Germline values: CDR1 SGHNT, CDR2 YYREEE (reference sequence). Here the CDR3 reads CASSLLGDQETQYF. The CDR3 DNA sequence: TGTGCCAGCAGCTTATTGGGGGATCAAGAGACCCAGTACTTC.

This clonotype showed up just a few times. The chain joins TRBV4-1 to TRBJ2-7; 8 bases map to TRBD1. Germline V gives CDR1 MGHRA, CDR2 YSYEKL. Germline trimming cut 7 bases from V and 6 bases from J; bases unmatched to any gene: 14. CDR3 size: 15 residues. The chain's CDR3 is CASTKGEDRVGEQYF. The CDR3 region has the DNA TGCGCCAGCACCAAAGGAGAGGACAGGGTTGGCGAGCAGTACTTC.

This chain uses TRBV28 with TRBJ2-1; 9 bases line up with TRBD2. CDR3 size: 15 residues. V lost 0 bases, J lost 9 bases, and 6 bases stayed unmatched. Germline-derived CDR1 and CDR2 are MDHEN and SYDVKM. CDR3 coding DNA: TGTGCCAGCAGTTTATGGGGCGGGAGGGCCGGTGAGCAGTTCTTC. This codes for CASSLWGGRAGEQFF.

Written as DNA, the CDR3 is TGTGCCACCAGTGATTTGTCTTCCCCTGAAGCTTTCTTT. Amino acids: CATSDLSSPEAFF. V usage is TRBV24-1 and J usage is TRBJ1-1; D unresolved. Germline loops: CDR1 KGHDR, CDR2 SFDVKD. This CDR3 is 13 amino acids long. Trimming left V 0 bases short and J 6 bases short, with 7 bases between.

Only a few counts were recorded for this clonotype. This chain joins TRBV7-2 and TRBJ1-3, with D hard to call. The length of the CDR3 is 15 residues. Trimming removed 6 bases at V and 4 bases at J, with 16 bases between. In germline, CDR1 is SGHTA, CDR2 FQGNSA. CDR3 loop: CASSHPPGLGNTIYF. CDR3 DNA sequence: TGTGCCAGCAGTCACCCCCCCGGGCTAGGAAACACCATATATTTT.

This sequence joins TRBV12-3 or TRBV12-4 and TRBJ2-1; D possibly uses TRBD1 or TRBD2 (5 bases each). The CDR3 extends over 15 amino acids. Trimming shortened V by 5 bases and J by 10 bases, and 21 bases separated the two germline ends. CDR3 DNA sequence: TGTGCCAGCAGTCGAACCGGGACCACTACCCGGGAGCAGTTCTTC. This sequence encodes CASSRTGTTTREQFF.

V gene TRBV14 combines with J gene TRBJ2-7, with D perhaps matching TRBD1 or TRBD2 (5 bases each). Germline CDR1 and CDR2: SGHDN and FVKESK. The CDR3 covers 14 residues. V was cut by 0 bases and J by 9 bases, with 15 bases left in between. The CDR3 DNA sequence: TGTGCCAGCAGCCAAGAGGTGGGATTGGGACGGCAGTACTTC. Translating it yields CASSQEVGLGRQYF.

The V gene is TRBV29-1, the J gene TRBJ1-1; no clear D gene. V lost 5 bases and J 1 base, leaving 8 bases between the germline ends. The CDR3 sequence is 12 residues long. Germline V lookup: CDR1 SQVTM, CDR2 ANQGSEA. The CDR3 sequence: CSVLQTNTEAFF. In DNA, the CDR3 is TGCAGCGTTTTACAGACGAACACTGAAGCTTTCTTT.

In this sample, this clonotype turned up a few times. The V call is TRBV3-1, the J call TRBJ1-4, with unresolved D. CDR1 is LGHDT, CDR2 YNNKEL, per germline (reference sequence). V gave up 0 bases and J gave up 0 bases, with 20 bases separating them. The CDR3 extends over 20 amino acids. CDR3 DNA sequence: TGTGCCAGCAGCCAAGACTTGCCCGACCGCGCCTTTGCAACTAATGAAAAACTGTTTTTT. It encodes CASSQDLPDRAFATNEKLFF.